This TCR beta chain was recovered during a study of cytomegalovirus exposure and HLA in healthy donors. General study findings and limits: Productive status was seen about 90% or about 30% of the time for most TCR beta V segments in an earlier analysis. Many donors carried some public TCRs, although rarity characterized most TCR sequences.

CDR3 length equals 14 residues. V lost 2 bases and J lost 0, with 7 bases in between. From germline, CDR1 is KGHSH and CDR2 LQKENI. Primers: 60 Vbeta forward and 13 Jbeta reverse. The table came from immunoSEQ multiplex PCR; TCRdb's copy has only in-frame clones and leaves some out. In the table there are 150,000 to 200,000 clones, 75% of which are singletons. This clone has just a few counts. No antigen is known for it. The clonotype was recovered from a woman in her fifties or sixties in good health and CMV-seropositive. Sequenced input: PBMCs. The chain couples TRBV18 to TRBJ1-1; D gene uncertain. The CDR3 DNA reads as TGTGCCAGCTCACCAGGCAGGATGAACACTGAAGCTTTCTTT. Protein: CASSPGRMNTEAFF.